What follows are 30 T cell receptor beta chains derived from one specimen sequenced in a study of CD8 T cells in ankylosing spondylitis. Study conclusions and caveats: There was a TCR beta motif, made of several highly homologous variants, that appeared characteristic of ankylosing spondylitis blood.

Their cognate antigens are unknown. TCRdb re-called the 5' RACE reads with MiXCR, one entry per CDR3 protein. The data show around 440,000 distinct CDR3 sequences, with 15% to 20% seen just once and over 1% held by the top ten. Sequencing was carried out using blood, either unsorted or a sorted T cell fraction (not recorded which). These receptors were obtained from a male donor with ankylosing spondylitis.

V is TRBV7-3 and J is TRBJ2-2; TRBD2 matches at 8 bases. J lost 1 base, V lost 5 bases, and 12 bases had no gene match. Germline V CDR1 and CDR2: SGHTA, FQGTGA. This CDR3 is 18 amino acids long. CDR3 nucleotides: TGTGCCAGCAGCCAAAGGGCGGGGGGATCGGGGAACACCGGGGAGCTGTTTTTT. It specifies CASSQRAGGSGNTGELFF.

The chain links TRBV28 to TRBJ1-2; D possibly corresponds to TRBD1 (5 bases). Deletions cut 2 bases from V and 14 bases from J, with 15 bases between. Germline-derived CDR1 and CDR2 are MDHEN and SYDVKM. The CDR3 contains 12 residues. The CDR3 DNA sequence: TGTGCCAGCAGTTTAGGAATTGGCGGACATACCTTC. It yields the protein CASSLGIGGHTF.

This clonotype was detected many times. The chain recombines TRBV12-3 or TRBV12-4 with TRBJ1-1; 8 bases align to TRBD1. V lost 3 bases to trimming and J lost 11 bases; unmatched junction nucleotides: 8. The CDR3 has 13 residues. As DNA, the CDR3 is TGTGCCAGCAGTTTTGACAGGGGAATTTTGGCTTTCTTT. It encodes CASSFDRGILAFF.

V and J are TRBV20-1 and TRBJ1-2, with 9 bases lining up with TRBD1. The germline gives CDR1 DFQATT, CDR2 SNEGSKA (reference sequence). The CDR3 loop spans 14 amino acids. After removal of 0 bases from V and 7 bases from J, the junction contained 6 bases not matched to a gene. The CDR3 here is CSARDPGQGVGYTF. As DNA, the CDR3 is TGCAGTGCTAGAGACCCGGGACAGGGAGTTGGCTACACCTTC.

V gene TRBV14 combines with J gene TRBJ2-3; 10 bases match TRBD2. This CDR3 is 19 amino acids long. Trimming at V came to 0 bases and at J to 2 bases, leaving 11 bases not matched to a gene. CDR1 SGHDN and CDR2 FVKESK come from the germline V gene. CDR3 amino acids: CASSQDRFTGLANTDTQYF. The DNA for the CDR3 is TGTGCCAGCAGCCAAGATCGATTTACGGGACTAGCGAACACAGATACGCAGTATTTT.

The chain joins TRBV30 to TRBJ2-2, with TRBD2 as a possible D gene (7 bases). V lost 3 bases to trimming and J lost 1 base, with 15 bases between them. CDR3 size: 16 residues. The germline gives CDR1 GTSNPN, CDR2 SVGIG (reference sequence). This CDR3 is CAWREAGALNTGELFF. In DNA, the CDR3 is TGTGCCTGGAGGGAGGCGGGGGCCCTGAACACCGGGGAGCTGTTTTTT.

This chain connects TRBV29-1 to TRBJ2-1; TRBD2 might be the D (5 bases). The CDR3 runs to 15 residues. Germline CDR1 SQVTM, CDR2 ANQGSEA. The V end lost 7 bases, the J end lost 0 bases, and 16 bases lay between the germline ends. CDR3 protein: CSGGLGRSSYNEQFF. DNA of the CDR3: TGCAGCGGAGGGCTCGGCAGGAGCTCCTACAATGAGCAGTTCTTC.

This chain connects TRBV7-2 to TRBJ1-1, with 9 bases that match TRBD1. There are 14 residues in the CDR3. Germline trimming cut 1 base from V and 7 bases from J; bases unmatched to any gene: 4. Looked up from germline, CDR1 is SGHTA and CDR2 is FQGNSA. The CDR3 spells CASSLVGQGFEAFF. The CDR3 DNA reads TGTGCCAGCAGCTTAGTGGGACAGGGCTTTGAAGCTTTCTTT.

This clonotype has ten or more counts. CDR3 residues: CSAGTSGRTDTQYF. DNA of the CDR3: TGCAGTGCGGGGACTAGCGGGAGGACAGATACGCAGTATTTT. The gene calls are TRBV20-1 and TRBJ2-3, with 15 bases fitting TRBD2. With 6 bases clipped from V and 3 bases from J, the junction kept 1 base outside the gene matches. CDR3 length equals 14 residues. Germline V gives CDR1 DFQATT, CDR2 SNEGSKA (reference sequence).

This clonotype turned up a few times. The V gene is TRBV29-1, the J gene TRBJ2-5; D not resolved. The CDR3 is made up of 13 amino acids. V gave up 4 bases and J gave up 1 base, with 10 bases separating them. Germline V lookup: CDR1 SQVTM, CDR2 ANQGSEA. DNA for the CDR3: TGCAGCGTTGGTGGAACAGCCCAAGAGACCCAGTACTTC. It encodes CSVGGTAQETQYF.

This chain uses TRBV20-1 with TRBJ1-5; weak D call: TRBD1 (5 bases). V was pared by 2 bases and J by 7 bases, with 9 bases between. This CDR3 is 12 amino acids long. Germline CDR1 and CDR2: DFQATT and SNEGSKA (reference sequence). Written as DNA, the CDR3 is TGCAGTGCTAGAAGGGAGGGGCAGCCCCAGCATTTT. Protein sequence: CSARREGQPQHF.

This chain joins TRBV20-1 and TRBJ1-2, with D possibly being TRBD1 (6 bases). The CDR3 is made up of 14 amino acids. CDR1 and CDR2 from the germline V gene are DFQATT and SNEGSKA (reference sequence). Trimming shortened V by 6 bases and J by 4 bases, and 18 bases separated the two germline ends. CDR3 in DNA: TGCAGTGCAACCGGGACAACGAGGAGCTATGGCTACACCTTC. Its protein product is CSATGTTRSYGYTF.

The V gene is TRBV20-1, the J gene TRBJ1-3; 8 nucleotides match TRBD1. CDR1 DFQATT and CDR2 SNEGSKA come from the germline V gene (reference sequence). Unmatched junction bases numbered 4, after V lost 5 bases and J lost 4 bases. The CDR3 loop spans 13 amino acids. The CDR3 region is CSAVDRGGNTIYF. The CDR3 bases are TGCAGTGCTGTCGACAGGGGAGGAAACACCATATATTTT.

This clonotype was recorded a few times. The genes are TRBV20-1 and TRBJ2-7; 7 positions agree with TRBD1. The CDR3 extends over 18 amino acids. In germline, CDR1 is DFQATT, CDR2 SNEGSKA (reference sequence). V gave up 0 bases and J gave up 2 bases; unmatched junction bases: 16. The CDR3 protein is CSARDPWETGTATYEQYF. As DNA, the CDR3 is TGCAGTGCTAGAGATCCCTGGGAAACCGGGACAGCGACCTACGAGCAGTACTTC.

The chain employs TRBV3-1 and TRBJ2-3, with a possible D match to TRBD2 (7 bases). The CDR3 has 14 residues. The germline V gene encodes CDR1 LGHDT and CDR2 YNNKEL (reference sequence). Between the trimmed V and J ends, which lost 6 bases and 1 base, there was a span of 11 bases. CDR3 in amino acids: CASRKGGGTDTQYF. The CDR3 bases are TGTGCCAGCAGGAAAGGGGGGGGCACAGATACGCAGTATTTT.

This clonotype was counted once. V and J are TRBV3-1 and TRBJ1-2; 7 bases agree with TRBD1. V dropped 4 bases and J dropped 2; count of bases not matched to a gene: 4. The V gene's germline CDR1 is LGHDT and CDR2 YNNKEL (reference sequence). The CDR3 is 14 amino acids. The DNA for the CDR3 is TGTGCCAGCAGCCTGGGACAGCCAAACTATGGCTACACCTTC. This encodes CASSLGQPNYGYTF.

Only a few counts were recorded for this clonotype. The chain uses TRBV2 and TRBJ2-6; D is perhaps TRBD1 (5 bases). V lost 2 bases and J 0 bases, leaving 5 bases between the germline ends. The CDR3 consists of 15 residues. Looked up from germline, CDR1 is SNHLY and CDR2 is FYNNEI. The CDR3: CASSERGSGANVLTF. CDR3 coding DNA: TGTGCCAGCAGTGAAAGGGGCTCTGGGGCCAACGTCCTGACTTTC.

This chain uses TRBV3-1 with TRBJ2-2; D unresolved. There are 17 residues in the CDR3. Germline V gene data show CDR1 as LGHDT and CDR2 as YNNKEL (reference sequence). V lost 6 bases and J lost 0, with 17 bases in between. The CDR3 sequence: CASSLINTLPNTGELFF. The CDR3 DNA sequence: TGTGCCAGCAGTCTTATAAATACCTTACCGAACACCGGGGAGCTGTTTTTT.

Many counts were recorded for this clonotype. The chain links TRBV7-6 to TRBJ2-3; 14 bases agree with TRBD2. Looked up from germline, CDR1 is SGHVS and CDR2 is FNYEAQ. Trimming cost V 3 bases and J 5 bases; bases outside gene matches: 1. CDR3 length: 15 residues. The CDR3 reads CASSFGTSGGDTQYF. In DNA, the CDR3 is TGTGCCAGCAGCTTTGGGACTAGCGGGGGAGATACGCAGTATTTT.

The rearrangement uses TRBV4-2 and TRBJ1-1; the D gene is possibly TRBD1 (5 bases). The V end was cut by 0 bases, the J end by 2 bases, with 13 bases between. Germline CDR1 reads LGHNA; CDR2 reads YNFKEQ. This CDR3 is built from 16 residues. This chain's CDR3 is CASSQDDAGLNTEAFF. CDR3 bases: TGTGCCAGCAGCCAAGATGATGCGGGGCTAAACACTGAAGCTTTCTTT.

Ten or more counts support this clonotype. The gene calls are TRBV2 and TRBJ1-6; TRBD1 might be the D (5 bases). V lost 7 bases and J 7 bases, leaving 11 bases between the germline ends. Germline CDR1 and CDR2: SNHLY and FYNNEI. The CDR3 loop spans 13 amino acids. The chain's CDR3 is CASTGTENSPLHF. The CDR3 DNA reads as TGTGCCAGCACTGGGACGGAGAATTCACCCCTCCACTTT.

The chain couples TRBV5-1 to TRBJ2-1; D gene unclear. V gave up 0 bases and J gave up 0 bases, with 10 bases separating them. Germline lookup yields CDR1 SGHRS and CDR2 YFSETQ. This CDR3 comprises 16 residues. CDR3 sequence (DNA): TGCGCCAGCAGCTTGGAGGGCCGGAGCTCCTACAATGAGCAGTTCTTC. Translated, it gives CASSLEGRSSYNEQFF.

A single count supports this clonotype. The chain carries TRBV5-6 and TRBJ1-5; 7 bases line up with TRBD1. CDR1 is SGHDT, CDR2 YYEEEE, per germline. The CDR3 is 15 amino acids. Trimming removed 2 bases from V and 6 bases from J; junction bases left unmatched: 8. The DNA for the CDR3 is TGTGCCAGCAGCTTCAGGGGGAGTGGGGGTCAGCCCCAGCATTTT. Protein product: CASSFRGSGGQPQHF.

This rearrangement joins TRBV7-9 to TRBJ2-7; TRBD2 aligns across 8 bases. There are 15 residues in the CDR3. Looked up from germline, CDR1 is SEHNR and CDR2 is FQNEAQ (reference sequence). Trimming at V came to 0 bases and at J to 5 bases, leaving 6 bases not matched to a gene. The CDR3 DNA reads TGTGCCAGCAGCTTAGCTTCTAGCGGGTTACACGAGCAGTACTTC. Protein product: CASSLASSGLHEQYF.

CDR3 amino acids: CASSTGKNTGELFF. The CDR3 DNA reads TGTGCCAGCAGTACCGGGAAGAACACCGGGGAGCTGTTTTTT. The chain couples TRBV6-1 to TRBJ2-2, with a possible D match to TRBD2 (5 bases). The CDR3 runs to 14 residues. V was shortened by 5 bases and J by 1 base, with 8 bases between the two germline ends. Germline V lookup: CDR1 MNHNS, CDR2 SASEGT.

This clonotype was observed at least ten times. The J gene is TRBJ2-3, the V gene TRBV24-1; either TRBD1 or TRBD2 may supply D (5 bases each). Germline lookup yields CDR1 KGHDR and CDR2 SFDVKD. The V end was cut by 6 bases, the J end by 0 bases, with 6 bases between. CDR3 length: 13 amino acids. In DNA, the CDR3 is TGTGCCACCAGTAGGGACAGCACAGATACGCAGTATTTT. Its translation is CATSRDSTDTQYF.

This clonotype has a handful of counts. J is TRBJ2-1 and V is TRBV28, with 9 nucleotides matching TRBD1. CDR1 and CDR2 (germline): MDHEN, SYDVKM. This CDR3 spans 16 amino acids. The trim removed 5 bases at V and 5 bases at J, leaving 10 bases unmatched. CDR3 sequence (DNA): TGTGCCAGCAGTATTCCACAGGGGGCCGGGAACAATGAGCAGTTCTTC. Protein product: CASSIPQGAGNNEQFF.

This clonotype was counted ten times or more. The genes are TRBV12-3 or TRBV12-4 and TRBJ1-1, with no clear D. This CDR3 comprises 13 residues. V lost 2 bases and J 1 base, leaving 5 bases between the germline ends. DNA of the CDR3: TGTGCCAGCAGTTTAAGCAAGAACACTGAAGCTTTCTTT. Its protein product is CASSLSKNTEAFF.

The CDR3 is CAASSRNQPQHF. CDR3 bases: TGTGCCGCGAGTTCAAGGAATCAGCCCCAGCATTTT. This chain joins TRBV19 and TRBJ1-5; D is uncertain. Between the trimmed V and J ends, which lost 11 bases and 4 bases, there was a span of 12 bases. This CDR3 spans 12 amino acids. The germline CDR1 and CDR2 sequences are LNHDA and SQIVND (reference sequence).

This chain uses TRBV24-1 with TRBJ2-2; 8 positions agree with TRBD2. The germline V gene encodes CDR1 KGHDR and CDR2 SFDVKD. Losses at the gene ends were 4 bases for V and 0 bases for J; bases not matched to a gene: 6. The CDR3 is made up of 17 amino acids. The CDR3: CATSDPTSGANTGELFF. The CDR3 DNA reads as TGTGCCACCAGTGACCCAACTAGCGGCGCGAACACCGGGGAGCTGTTTTTT.